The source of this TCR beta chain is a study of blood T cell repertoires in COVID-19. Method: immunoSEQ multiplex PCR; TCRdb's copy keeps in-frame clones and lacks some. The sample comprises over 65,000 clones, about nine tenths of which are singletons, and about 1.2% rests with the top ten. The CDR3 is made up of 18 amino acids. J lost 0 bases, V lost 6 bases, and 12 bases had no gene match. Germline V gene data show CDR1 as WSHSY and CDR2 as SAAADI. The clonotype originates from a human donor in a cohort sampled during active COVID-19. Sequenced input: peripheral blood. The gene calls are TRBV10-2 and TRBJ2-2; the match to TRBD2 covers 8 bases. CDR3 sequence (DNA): TGCGCCAGCAGCTTTCCTACTAGCGGCCGACCGAACACCGGGGAGCTGTTTTTT. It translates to CASSFPTSGRPNTGELFF.